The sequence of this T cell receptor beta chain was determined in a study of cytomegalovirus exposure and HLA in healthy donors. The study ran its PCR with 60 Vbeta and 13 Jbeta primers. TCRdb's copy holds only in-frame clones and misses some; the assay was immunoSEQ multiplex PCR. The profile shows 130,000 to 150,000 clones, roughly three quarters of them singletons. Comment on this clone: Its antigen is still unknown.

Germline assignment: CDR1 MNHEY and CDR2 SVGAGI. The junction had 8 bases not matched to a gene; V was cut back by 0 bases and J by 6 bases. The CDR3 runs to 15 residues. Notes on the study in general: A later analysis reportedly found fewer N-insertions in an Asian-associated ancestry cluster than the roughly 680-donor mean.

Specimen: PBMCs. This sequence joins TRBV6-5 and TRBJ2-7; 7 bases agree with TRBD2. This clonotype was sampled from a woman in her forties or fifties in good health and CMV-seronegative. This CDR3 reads CASSYSVGRGREQYF. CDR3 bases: TGTGCCAGCAGTTACTCGGTGGGGAGGGGTCGCGAGCAGTACTTC.